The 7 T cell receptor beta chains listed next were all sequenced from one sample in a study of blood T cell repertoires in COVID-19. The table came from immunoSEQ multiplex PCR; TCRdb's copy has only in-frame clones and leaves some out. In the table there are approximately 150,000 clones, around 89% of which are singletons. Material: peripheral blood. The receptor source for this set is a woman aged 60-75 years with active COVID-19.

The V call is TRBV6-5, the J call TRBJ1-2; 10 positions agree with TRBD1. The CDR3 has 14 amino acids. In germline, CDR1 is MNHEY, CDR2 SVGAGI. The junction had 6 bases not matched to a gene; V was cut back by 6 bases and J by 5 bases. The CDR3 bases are TGTGCCAGCAGCCTCGGGACAGGGGTATATGGCTACACCTTC. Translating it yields CASSLGTGVYGYTF.

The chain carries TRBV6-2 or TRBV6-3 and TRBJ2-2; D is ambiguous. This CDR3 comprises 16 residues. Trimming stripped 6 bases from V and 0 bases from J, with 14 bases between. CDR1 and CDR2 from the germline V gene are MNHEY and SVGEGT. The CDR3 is CASSRMTSANTGELFF. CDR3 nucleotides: TGTGCCAGCAGCCGGATGACTTCCGCGAACACCGGGGAGCTGTTTTTT.

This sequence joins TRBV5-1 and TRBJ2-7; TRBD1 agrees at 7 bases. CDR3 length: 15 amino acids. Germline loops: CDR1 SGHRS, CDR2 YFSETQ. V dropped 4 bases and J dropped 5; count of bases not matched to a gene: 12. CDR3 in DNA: TGCGCCAGCAGCCTATGGACAGGCCCTTTGGACGAGCAGTACTTC. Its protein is CASSLWTGPLDEQYF. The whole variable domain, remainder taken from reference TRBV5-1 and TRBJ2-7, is KAGVTQTPRYLIKTRGQQVTLSCSPISGHRSVSWYQQTPGQGLQFLFEYFSETQRNKGNFPGRFSGRQFSNSRSEMNVSTLELGDSALYLCASSLWTGPLDEQYFGPGTRLTVT.

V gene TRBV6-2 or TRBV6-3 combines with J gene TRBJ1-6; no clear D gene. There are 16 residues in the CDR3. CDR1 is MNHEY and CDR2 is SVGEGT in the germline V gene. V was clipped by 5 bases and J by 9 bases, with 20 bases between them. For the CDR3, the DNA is TGTGCCAGCAGTCATATCCCGGGCTCCGGGAGTTCACCCCTCCACTTT. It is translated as CASSHIPGSGSSPLHF.

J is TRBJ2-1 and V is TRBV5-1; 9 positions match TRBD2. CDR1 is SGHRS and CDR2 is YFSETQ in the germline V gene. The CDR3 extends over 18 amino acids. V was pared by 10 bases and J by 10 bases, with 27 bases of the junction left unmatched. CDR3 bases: TGCGCCCCCAGCCCGCGGGGGGCGGGAGGGTTAAATCGGCCAGAGCAGTTCTTC. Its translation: CAPSPRGAGGLNRPEQFF.

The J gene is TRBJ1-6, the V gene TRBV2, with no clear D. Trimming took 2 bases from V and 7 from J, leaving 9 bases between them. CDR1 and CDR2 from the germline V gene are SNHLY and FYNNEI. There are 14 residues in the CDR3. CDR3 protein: CASSERSGNSPLHF. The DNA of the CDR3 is TGTGCCAGCAGTGAAAGGTCAGGAAATTCACCCCTCCACTTT.

The CDR3 spells CASSPYGTSGSPIPFTDTQYF. The CDR3 bases are TGCGCCAGCAGCCCTTACGGGACTAGCGGGAGCCCGATCCCTTTCACAGATACGCAGTATTTT. The J gene is TRBJ2-3, the V gene TRBV5-1; 14 positions agree with TRBD2. This CDR3 contains 21 residues. Germline-derived CDR1 and CDR2 are SGHRS and YFSETQ. J gave up 2 bases and V 4 bases, and 18 bases lay outside the gene matches.